This record looks at one T cell receptor beta chain sequence and its context. The data derive from a study of human thymus T cells. Resections that were taken during corrective heart surgery supplied the thymus tissue. The assay was immunoSEQ multiplex PCR, and TCRdb's table has in-frame clones only and misses some. The table includes approximately 70,000 clones, over 85% detected once. V lost 6 bases, J lost 8 bases, and 14 bases lay in between. Germline loops: CDR1 MNHEY, CDR2 SMNVEV (reference sequence). CDR3 length: 13 residues. The sequenced sample was thymus tissue. This TCR was sampled from a girl under three years old with a congenital heart defect but otherwise immunologically healthy. V and J are TRBV27 and TRBJ2-1; D tentatively fits TRBD1 or TRBD2 (6 bases each). CDR3: CASSSSRGDEQFF. The CDR3 DNA is TGTGCCAGCAGCTCCTCTAGGGGGGATGAGCAGTTCTTC.